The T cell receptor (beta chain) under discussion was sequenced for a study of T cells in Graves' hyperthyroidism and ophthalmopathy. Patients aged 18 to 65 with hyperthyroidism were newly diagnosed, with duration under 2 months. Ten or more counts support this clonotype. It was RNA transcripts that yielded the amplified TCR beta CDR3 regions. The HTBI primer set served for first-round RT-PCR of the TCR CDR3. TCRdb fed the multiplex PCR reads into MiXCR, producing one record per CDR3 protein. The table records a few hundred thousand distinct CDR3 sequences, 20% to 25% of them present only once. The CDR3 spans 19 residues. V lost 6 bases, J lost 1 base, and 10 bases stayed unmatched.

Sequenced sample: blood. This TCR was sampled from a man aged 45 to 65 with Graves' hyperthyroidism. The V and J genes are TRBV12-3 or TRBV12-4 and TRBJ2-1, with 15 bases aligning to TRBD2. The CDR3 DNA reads TGTGCCAGCAGCCTCTTCGGACTAGCGGGAGGGTCTTCCTACAATGAGCAGTTCTTC. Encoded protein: CASSLFGLAGGSSYNEQFF.